This T cell receptor (beta chain) appears in the sequencing data of a study of shared clonotypes between healthy human individuals. Whole-study context: Per donor, CD8 memory used one plate, CD8 naive used two, CD4 memory used three and CD4 naive used three.

Trimming shortened V by 3 bases and J by 7 bases, and 15 bases separated the two germline ends. Per the germline V gene, CDR1 is LNHDA and CDR2 is SQIVND (reference sequence). This CDR3 has 15 amino acids. The genomic DNA of each subset was split evenly across several immunoSEQ plates. Sequencing used immunoSEQ multiplex PCR; TCRdb keeps in-frame clones, though not all of them. The sample gives roughly 2.1 million clones, roughly 91% of which show up once; more than 1.5% is in the top ten. Naive CD8 populations comprised CD45RO-negative cells positively selected for CCR7, excluding terminally differentiated effector memory CD45RA+ cells.

The receptor was derived from a man aged 18-30 years in good health. Some clones in this sample may be carry-over from other donors' samples. This chain uses TRBV19 with TRBJ2-2; D is uncertain. The sequenced sample was naive CD8+ T cells from PBMCs. CDR3 DNA sequence: TGTGCCAGTAGTATCTTCTCACCTACAGTCGGGGAGCTGTTTTTT. Translating it yields CASSIFSPTVGELFF.